This TCR beta chain was recovered during a study of neurological immune-mediated disorders. This CDR3 spans 15 amino acids. Trimming removed 1 base from V and 2 bases from J; junction bases left unmatched: 2. Germline lookup yields CDR1 MNHNS and CDR2 SASEGT. Time point: technical triplicate 2. This clonotype was counted ten times or more. With 10-nucleotide random UMIs included, cDNA was synthesized by 5'RACE. MiXCR, applied by TCRdb to the 5' RACE reads, yields one record per CDR3 protein. The table includes more than 55,000 distinct CDR3 sequences, nearly 25% detected once. Sequencing used PBMCs. The gene calls are TRBV6-1 and TRBJ1-1; 9 positions match TRBD1. This clonotype was obtained from a man aged 55 to 70 with HTLV-1-associated myelopathy (HAM/TSP). CDR3 loop: CASSEGTGVNTEAFF. CDR3 nucleotide sequence: TGTGCCAGCAGTGAAGGGACAGGGGTAAACACTGAAGCTTTCTTT.